The text below deals with one TCR beta chain. What it binds is unknown. The entry originates in a study of T-cell memory formation after mild COVID-19. TCRdb re-derived calls from the 5' RACE reads in MiXCR, one entry per CDR3 protein. The sample consists of about 340,000 distinct CDR3 sequences, roughly 13% of them appearing once. Findings of the study overall: Some responding clones appeared in pre-infection memory, suggesting cross-reactive memory joined.

The TCR was taken from a man between 18 and 35 years old who had mild COVID-19 (a few samples of this study predate the infection). Cell type and time point are not known. Sequenced input: PBMCs or a T cell subset sorted from them (not recorded which).

The CDR3, as DNA: TGTGCCAGCGCTTTCTCGAGGGACGGCCCCTTCAATCAGCCCCAGCATTTT. Translating it yields CASAFSRDGPFNQPQHF. The gene calls are TRBV6-2 or TRBV6-3 and TRBJ1-5, with a tentative D call TRBD1 (5 bases). The V and J ends lost 8 bases and 3 bases respectively, with 23 bases between them. The CDR3 is made up of 17 amino acids. Germline lookup yields CDR1 MNHEY and CDR2 SVGEGT.